This passage covers 15 T cell receptor beta chains from one sample sequenced in a study of brain T cells in children with intractable seizures. TCRdb's copy holds only in-frame clones and misses some; the assay was immunoSEQ multiplex PCR. The table lists 60,000 to 85,000 clones, about 92% of them singletons. Sequencing was performed on peripheral blood, taken at surgery. These receptors came from a boy under two years old with tuberous sclerosis and intractable seizures.

J is TRBJ1-1 and V is TRBV6-2 or TRBV6-3, with 7 bases matching TRBD1. V gave up 0 bases and J gave up 3 bases; unmatched junction bases: 7. The CDR3 sequence is 16 residues long. Germline assignment: CDR1 MNHEY and CDR2 SVGEGT. The CDR3 here is CASSYSSGQAYTEAFF. The CDR3 coding sequence is TGTGCCAGCAGTTACTCATCCGGACAGGCTTACACTGAAGCTTTCTTT.

The chain links TRBV7-8 to TRBJ1-4; D perhaps matches TRBD1 (6 bases). The germline CDR1 and CDR2 sequences are SGHVS and FQNEAQ. This CDR3 has 16 residues. Trimming took off 5 bases at V and 7 bases at J, with 20 bases between the two ends. CDR3 DNA sequence: TGTGCCAGCAGCAGAGGCCGGGACAATTATCGTGAAAAACTGTTTTTT. It codes for CASSRGRDNYREKLFF.

The CDR3 protein is CASSYEIGMGMDSGNTIYF. The CDR3 bases are TGTGCCAGCAGTTACGAGATTGGGATGGGAATGGATTCTGGAAACACCATATATTTT. The rearrangement uses TRBV6-2 or TRBV6-3 and TRBJ1-3; D not resolved. V lost 2 bases, J lost 1 base, and 21 bases lay in between. The CDR3 has 19 amino acids. Per germline, CDR1 MNHEY and CDR2 SVGEGT.

This chain joins TRBV3-1 (or the pseudogene TRBV3-2) and TRBJ2-2; D is uncertain. The CDR3 has 16 amino acids. V was pared by 0 bases and J by 4 bases, with 12 bases between. Germline V gene sequence: CDR1 LGHDT, CDR2 YNNKEL (reference sequence). DNA of the CDR3: TGTGCCAGCAGCCAAGACCCTGCACTCCCCACCGGGGAGCTGTTTTTT. It translates to CASSQDPALPTGELFF.

V and J are TRBV27 and TRBJ1-2; D is uncertain. Trimming left V 0 bases short and J 3 bases short, with 14 bases between. Germline V gene sequence: CDR1 MNHEY, CDR2 SMNVEV (reference sequence). This CDR3 has 16 amino acids. The CDR3 reads CASSLSAREGDYGYTF. As DNA, the CDR3 is TGTGCCAGCAGTTTATCGGCGAGGGAGGGTGACTATGGCTACACCTTC.

The chain couples TRBV27 to TRBJ2-2; the match to TRBD2 covers 9 bases. With V trimmed by 0 bases and J by 8 bases, 7 bases remained unmatched. Germline loops: CDR1 MNHEY, CDR2 SMNVEV (reference sequence). The CDR3 length is 16 residues. The CDR3 loop reads CASSLSMVAGEGELFF. CDR3 bases: TGTGCCAGCAGTTTATCGATGGTAGCGGGAGAAGGGGAGCTGTTTTTT.

V is TRBV10-3 and J is TRBJ2-1; D gene ambiguous. Germline assignment: CDR1 ENHRY and CDR2 SYGVKD. The V gene lost 0 bases and the J gene lost 4 bases, with 4 bases spanning the gap. The CDR3 runs 13 residues. In DNA, the CDR3 is TGTGCCATCAGTGAGTCGGGGTACAATGAGCAGTTCTTC. Its protein product is CAISESGYNEQFF.

This chain uses TRBV29-1 with TRBJ2-7; the D is unclear. From germline, CDR1 is SQVTM and CDR2 ANQGSEA. Trimming removed 1 base at V and 3 bases at J, with 7 bases between. The CDR3 runs to 12 residues. The DNA of the CDR3 is TGCAGCGTTGAAGGTCAGAACTACGAGCAGTACTTC. Its translation: CSVEGQNYEQYF.

This clone has just one count. The V gene is TRBV12-3 or TRBV12-4, the J gene TRBJ1-1; D gene uncertain. Trimming shortened V by 3 bases and J by 6 bases, and 8 bases separated the two germline ends. This CDR3 has 12 amino acids. Written as DNA, the CDR3 is TGTGCCAGCAGTTTGCTGGGGTCTGAAGCTTTCTTT. The encoded protein is CASSLLGSEAFF.

This sequence joins TRBV18 and TRBJ2-1; D is unclear. The V end was cut by 6 bases, the J end by 10 bases, with 19 bases between. This CDR3 is 14 amino acids long. Looked up from germline, CDR1 is KGHSH and CDR2 is LQKENI. This chain's CDR3 is CASSYAVYNEEQFF. The CDR3, as DNA: TGTGCCAGCTCGTATGCCGTATACAATGAGGAGCAGTTCTTC. The variable domain in full, with the rest retrieved from reference TRBV18 and TRBJ2-1, is NAGVMQNPRHLVRRRGQEARLRCSPMKGHSHVYWYRQLPEEGLKFMVYLQKENIIDESGMPKERFSAEFPKEGPSILRIQQVVRGDSAAYFCASSYAVYNEEQFFGPGTRLTVL.

This chain connects TRBV14 to TRBJ2-3; D gene uncertain. V was trimmed by 1 base and J by 2 bases, leaving 13 bases between them. The CDR3 contains 16 residues. CDR1 is SGHDN and CDR2 is FVKESK in the germline V gene. The CDR3 loop is CASSQVVGFFTDTQYF. The CDR3 DNA is TGTGCCAGCAGCCAAGTTGTGGGGTTCTTCACAGATACGCAGTATTTT.

V is TRBV5-5 and J is TRBJ2-1; TRBD1 agrees at 10 bases. The CDR3 consists of 16 residues. The junction had 10 bases not matched to a gene; V was cut back by 3 bases and J by 7 bases. Germline assignment: CDR1 SGHKS and CDR2 YYEKEE (reference sequence). Here the CDR3 reads CASSWTWTGGQNEQFF. DNA for the CDR3: TGTGCCAGCAGCTGGACCTGGACAGGGGGTCAAAATGAGCAGTTCTTC.

The chain carries TRBV20-1 and TRBJ2-5, with D tentatively TRBD2 (7 bases). The V gene's germline CDR1 is DFQATT and CDR2 SNEGSKA (reference sequence). The CDR3 length is 15 residues. Trimming removed 3 bases from V and 5 bases from J, with 19 bases in between. Here the CDR3 DNA reads TGCAGTGCTAGTATCGGAGGGGGGGTAGAGGAGACCCAGTACTTC. It translates to CSASIGGGVEETQYF.

The chain uses TRBV11-2 and TRBJ2-1, with 9 bases aligning to TRBD1. Looked up from germline, CDR1 is SGHAT and CDR2 is FQNNGV. V lost 5 bases, J lost 6 bases, and 14 bases stayed unmatched. The CDR3 contains 17 residues. The CDR3 nucleotides read TGTGCCAGCAGCCCGCGGGACAGGGTGACACCGGTCAATGAGCAGTTCTTC. Its protein is CASSPRDRVTPVNEQFF.

V and J are TRBV5-6 and TRBJ1-1, with a weak D call TRBD1 (6 bases). Between the trimmed V and J ends, which lost 0 bases and 1 base, there was a span of 10 bases. Germline CDR1 is SGHDT and CDR2 is YYEEEE. This CDR3 is 15 amino acids long. The CDR3 region has the DNA TGTGCCAGCAGCTTGGTTCAGGGGCGGAACACTGAAGCTTTCTTT. Its translation is CASSLVQGRNTEAFF.